The 29 T cell receptor beta chains below come from one sample, sequenced in a study of T cell responses to AZD1222 COVID-19 vaccine. Sequencing was performed with immunoSEQ multiplex PCR; in TCRdb, only in-frame clones are kept and a portion is missing. This sample yields around 100,000 clones, of which 80% to 90% are seen a single time; about 15% belongs to the top ten. The source was peripheral blood, collected on day 0 of AZD1222 vaccination. These TCRs come from an adult in good health.

V gene TRBV15 combines with J gene TRBJ1-4; D remains ambiguous. Deletions cut 0 bases from V and 6 bases from J, with 8 bases between. The CDR3 has 14 amino acids. Germline CDR1 and CDR2: LNHNV and YYDKDF (reference sequence). The CDR3 DNA reads as TGTGCCACCAGCAGAGATCTGAGAGATGAAAAACTGTTTTTT. Translating it yields CATSRDLRDEKLFF.

The rearrangement uses TRBV7-3 and TRBJ2-7; possible D gene TRBD2, 5 bases. The CDR3 consists of 15 residues. The germline V gene encodes CDR1 SGHTA and CDR2 FQGTGA. The V end lost 5 bases, the J end lost 0 bases, and 14 bases lay between the germline ends. CDR3 DNA sequence: TGTGCCAGCAGCCCCCTCCCGGGAAGCTCCTACGAGCAGTACTTC. Translating it yields CASSPLPGSSYEQYF.

The rearrangement joins TRBV29-1 to TRBJ1-2; TRBD1 is a possible D gene (5 bases). Germline assignment: CDR1 SQVTM and CDR2 ANQGSEA. CDR3 size: 10 residues. V dropped 3 bases and J dropped 8 bases, with 7 bases sitting between them. The CDR3 region has the DNA TGCAGCGTTGAGGGGGGAGGCTACACCTTC. Translated: CSVEGGGYTF.

The genes are TRBV5-4 and TRBJ2-1; 13 bases are a match to TRBD2. From germline, CDR1 is SGHNT and CDR2 YYREEE (reference sequence). V trimming: 2 bases; J trimming: 0 bases; junction bases outside the gene matches: 5. CDR3 length: 18 residues. The CDR3 coding sequence is TGTGCCAGCAGCTTCGGGACTAGCGGGGCTAGCTCCTACAATGAGCAGTTCTTC. It encodes CASSFGTSGASSYNEQFF. The full variable domain, in which reference TRBV5-4 and TRBJ2-1 provide the parts outside the CDR3, is ETGVTQSPTHLIKTRGQQVTLRCSSQSGHNTVSWYQQALGQGPQFIFQYYREEENGRGNFPPRFSGLQFPNYSSELNVNALELDDSALYLCASSFGTSGASSYNEQFFGPGTRLTVL.

This clone was observed a few times. The chain joins TRBV18 to TRBJ1-1; D gene uncertain. The V gene lost 4 bases and the J gene lost 1 base, with 13 bases spanning the gap. The CDR3 length is 15 residues. CDR1 is KGHSH, CDR2 LQKENI, per germline. The CDR3, as DNA: TGTGCCAGCTCACTACCGACTGGAGAGAACACTGAAGCTTTCTTT. It codes for CASSLPTGENTEAFF. The complete variable domain, with remaining parts taken from reference TRBV18 and TRBJ1-1, reads NAGVMQNPRHLVRRRGQEARLRCSPMKGHSHVYWYRQLPEEGLKFMVYLQKENIIDESGMPKERFSAEFPKEGPSILRIQQVVRGDSAAYFCASSLPTGENTEAFFGQGTRLTVV.

The chain has TRBV7-9 and TRBJ1-1, with D tentatively TRBD1 (6 bases). Germline V gene data show CDR1 as SEHNR and CDR2 as FQNEAQ (reference sequence). The V gene lost 3 bases and the J gene lost 6 bases, with 11 bases spanning the gap. This CDR3 contains 13 residues. Here the CDR3 DNA reads TGTGCCAGCAGCTTCCAGGACAGAGCTGAAGCTTTCTTT. Its protein product is CASSFQDRAEAFF. The full variable domain, with the rest looked up from reference TRBV7-9 and TRBJ1-1, is DTGVSQNPRHKITKRGQNVTFRCDPISEHNRLYWYRQTLGQGPEFLTYFQNEAQLEKSRLLSDRFSAERPKGSFSTLEIQRTEQGDSAMYLCASSFQDRAEAFFGQGTRLTVV.

This chain uses TRBV24-1 with TRBJ2-6; unclear D gene. The ends were cut back, 10 bases at V and 2 bases at J, with 8 bases in the middle. The CDR3 is 13 residues long. CDR1 is KGHDR, CDR2 SFDVKD, per germline. The CDR3 nucleotides read TGTGCCACTGGGTTGGCTGGGGCCAACGTCCTGACTTTC. Translating it yields CATGLAGANVLTF.

This sequence joins TRBV20-1 and TRBJ1-5; 7 positions match TRBD1. This CDR3 has 13 amino acids. V was clipped by 3 bases and J by 8 bases; unmatched bases: 7. CDR1 is DFQATT and CDR2 is SNEGSKA in the germline V gene (reference sequence). The CDR3 DNA reads TGCAGTGCTAGTTTTACAGGGGACAAGCCCCAGCATTTT. Residues: CSASFTGDKPQHF.

This clone was seen more than once but under ten times. V and J are TRBV5-5 and TRBJ2-3, with D perhaps being TRBD1 or TRBD2 (5 bases each). The germline V gene encodes CDR1 SGHKS and CDR2 YYEKEE (reference sequence). CDR3 length: 14 residues. Trimming stripped 2 bases from V and 6 bases from J, with 13 bases between. In nucleotides, the CDR3 is TGTGCCAGCAGCTTAGGCGACGGGGCCGATACGCAGTATTTT. Encoded protein: CASSLGDGADTQYF.

The V and J genes are TRBV6-2 or TRBV6-3 and TRBJ1-2, with TRBD1 as a possible D gene (5 bases). Between the trimmed V and J ends, which lost 4 bases and 2 bases, there was a span of 8 bases. The CDR3 loop spans 13 amino acids. Germline values: CDR1 MNHEY, CDR2 SVGEGT. In DNA form, the CDR3 reads TGTGCCAGCAGTTCCCGGGACAACTATGGCTACACCTTC. Translating gives CASSSRDNYGYTF.

V usage is TRBV30 and J usage is TRBJ2-1; 9 bases are a match to TRBD2. With V trimmed by 4 bases and J by 2 bases, 9 bases remained unmatched. This CDR3 spans 16 amino acids. Per germline, CDR1 GTSNPN and CDR2 SVGIG (reference sequence). CDR3 region: CAWKDSGSGTYNEQFF. As DNA, the CDR3 is TGTGCCTGGAAAGATAGCGGGAGTGGCACCTACAATGAGCAGTTCTTC.

This clone was seen once. The gene calls are TRBV5-6 and TRBJ1-2; D call uncertain. The CDR3 extends over 12 amino acids. The V end lost 5 bases, the J end lost 5 bases, and 10 bases lay between the germline ends. Germline V gene lookup returns CDR1 SGHDT and CDR2 YYEEEE. This chain's CDR3 is CASSPREYGYTF. The CDR3 DNA reads as TGTGCCAGCAGTCCTAGAGAGTATGGCTACACCTTC.

V gene TRBV23-1 combines with J gene TRBJ2-5; no clear D. TRBV23-1 qualifies as an ORF whose function is uncertain. V was clipped by 0 bases and J by 2 bases, with 10 bases between them. The CDR3 covers 15 residues. The CDR3 region is CASSQSVGQQETQYF. In DNA, the CDR3 is TGCGCCAGCAGTCAATCGGTAGGGCAGCAAGAGACCCAGTACTTC.

The chain recombines TRBV7-9 with TRBJ1-3, with 9 bases matching TRBD1. Germline trimming cut 2 bases from V and 4 bases from J; bases unmatched to any gene: 9. This CDR3 contains 17 residues. Germline values: CDR1 SEHNR, CDR2 FQNEAQ (reference sequence). CDR3 bases: TGTGCCAGCAGCTTACTATTGGGACAGGGCAGAGGAAACACCATATATTTT. This codes for CASSLLLGQGRGNTIYF.

The chain links TRBV6-5 to TRBJ1-5, with D perhaps matching TRBD1 (5 bases). The CDR3 extends over 13 amino acids. CDR1 and CDR2 (germline): MNHEY, SVGAGI. The V gene lost 8 bases and the J gene lost 2 bases, with 10 bases spanning the gap. In DNA, the CDR3 is TGTGCCAGCGGGACTAGGGGCAATCAGCCCCAGCATTTT. This gives the protein CASGTRGNQPQHF.

This rearrangement joins TRBV19 to TRBJ1-5; 9 nucleotides match TRBD1. Germline CDR1 and CDR2: LNHDA and SQIVND (reference sequence). This CDR3 has 13 amino acids. V was pared by 8 bases and J by 10 bases, with 9 bases of the junction left unmatched. The CDR3 nucleotides read TGTGCCAGTGCCGGACAGGGGAAGGTTCCCCAGCATTTT. Its protein product is CASAGQGKVPQHF.

The chain combines TRBV2 with TRBJ1-1; TRBD1 aligns across 7 bases. Trimming removed 6 bases from V and 1 base from J; junction bases left unmatched: 2. CDR1 is SNHLY, CDR2 FYNNEI, per germline. This CDR3 contains 13 residues. The CDR3 nucleotides read TGTGCCAGCAGGAGGGACAGGAACACTGAAGCTTTCTTT. It encodes CASRRDRNTEAFF.

The chain has TRBV3-1 (or the pseudogene TRBV3-2) and TRBJ2-7; the D call may be TRBD1 or TRBD2 (5 bases each). V lost 2 bases and J lost 2, with 13 bases in between. The CDR3 covers 15 residues. In germline, CDR1 is LGHDT, CDR2 YNNKEL (reference sequence). DNA for the CDR3: TGTGCCAGCAGCCAATACGGGACCTTACCCTACGAGCAGTACTTC. This sequence encodes CASSQYGTLPYEQYF.

CDR3 region: CASSYGSYNSPLHF. CDR3 coding DNA: TGTGCCAGCAGTTATGGCTCCTATAATTCACCCCTCCACTTT. The chain joins TRBV6-5 to TRBJ1-6; D remains unclear. The CDR3 is 14 residues long. Per the germline V gene, CDR1 is MNHEY and CDR2 is SVGAGI. V was trimmed by 3 bases and J by 0 bases, leaving 3 bases between them.

This clone appeared a single time. The V call is TRBV20-1, the J call TRBJ2-5; D not resolved. CDR1 DFQATT and CDR2 SNEGSKA come from the germline V gene (reference sequence). This CDR3 is 11 amino acids long. V lost 4 bases, J lost 9 bases, and 12 bases lay in between. CDR3 residues: CSANPLPAQYF. In nucleotides, the CDR3 is TGCAGTGCTAACCCCCTACCCGCCCAGTACTTC.

The chain uses TRBV6-5 and TRBJ2-2, with TRBD1 as a possible D gene (5 bases). The CDR3 runs to 15 residues. The germline V and J ends were trimmed by 8 bases and 6 bases, with 19 bases remaining between them. The germline V gene encodes CDR1 MNHEY and CDR2 SVGAGI. CDR3 amino acids: CASSLKWLGAGELFF. In DNA, the CDR3 is TGTGCCAGCTCACTAAAATGGCTAGGGGCCGGGGAGCTGTTTTTT.

This rearrangement joins TRBV6-1 to TRBJ1-2, with D perhaps matching TRBD1 (6 bases). The CDR3 contains 14 residues. Germline CDR1 reads MNHNS; CDR2 reads SASEGT. Trimming shortened V by 3 bases and J by 4 bases, and 12 bases separated the two germline ends. In DNA form, the CDR3 reads TGTGCCAGCAGTGAGTCTACAGGGTCCTATGGCTACACCTTC. This gives the protein CASSESTGSYGYTF.

V usage is TRBV6-6 and J usage is TRBJ2-7, with a possible D match to TRBD1 (6 bases). Germline assignment: CDR1 MNHNY and CDR2 SVGAGI (reference sequence). The CDR3 runs to 13 residues. The germline V and J ends were trimmed by 8 bases and 2 bases, with 13 bases remaining between them. In DNA form, the CDR3 reads TGTGCCAGCGCTCGAAACAGGGCCTACGAGCAGTACTTC. It translates to CASARNRAYEQYF.

Written as DNA, the CDR3 is TGCGCCAGCAGCTTGGGGCCCACCCAGGAGACCCAGTACTTC. As protein: CASSLGPTQETQYF. The rearrangement joins TRBV5-1 to TRBJ2-5, with no clear D. CDR3 length: 14 amino acids. Germline V lookup: CDR1 SGHRS, CDR2 YFSETQ. The V and J ends lost 0 bases and 5 bases respectively, with 11 bases between them.

The chain joins TRBV6-5 to TRBJ1-1; perhaps TRBD1 as D (5 bases). CDR1 is MNHEY, CDR2 SVGAGI, per germline. V was cut by 7 bases and J by 0 bases, with 15 bases left in between. The CDR3 is 15 amino acids. This CDR3 is CASTDYEGVNTEAFF. The CDR3 nucleotides are TGTGCCAGCACCGACTATGAAGGGGTGAACACTGAAGCTTTCTTT.

This clone has a handful of counts. The chain uses TRBV20-1 and TRBJ1-2, with D tentatively TRBD1 (5 bases). V was cut by 3 bases and J by 2 bases, with 19 bases left in between. This CDR3 spans 16 amino acids. In germline, CDR1 is DFQATT, CDR2 SNEGSKA (reference sequence). The CDR3 is CSASDPRDVSNYGYTF. CDR3 coding DNA: TGCAGTGCTAGTGACCCCCGGGACGTCTCGAACTATGGCTACACCTTC.

The chain carries TRBV5-1 and TRBJ2-5, with 12 nucleotides matching TRBD2. CDR1 is SGHRS, CDR2 YFSETQ, per germline. The CDR3 is 16 residues long. V lost 5 bases to trimming and J lost 5 bases; unmatched junction nucleotides: 10. CDR3: CASRQGLAGGPETQYF. CDR3 coding DNA: TGCGCCAGCAGACAGGGGCTAGCGGGGGGGCCTGAGACCCAGTACTTC.

The rearrangement joins TRBV2 to TRBJ2-7, with 7 bases that match TRBD1. V lost 4 bases to trimming and J lost 6 bases; unmatched junction nucleotides: 12. CDR3 length: 15 amino acids. CDR1 SNHLY and CDR2 FYNNEI come from the germline V gene. CDR3 sequence: CASSVLGAGGFEQYF. The CDR3 DNA sequence: TGTGCCAGCAGTGTTCTGGGGGCAGGGGGATTCGAGCAGTACTTC.

This clone was detected once. CDR3 protein: CASSLPHGEQYF. Here the CDR3 DNA reads TGTGCCAGTAGTTTACCCCATGGGGAGCAGTACTTC. The chain combines TRBV19 with TRBJ2-7, with D unresolved. Germline V CDR1 and CDR2: LNHDA, SQIVND (reference sequence). The CDR3 spans 12 residues. V gave up 5 bases and J gave up 7 bases, with 12 bases separating them.